The clone carrying this T cell receptor (beta chain) was found once. Its antigen is as yet unknown. Germline V gives CDR1 SGHRS, CDR2 YFSETQ. J gave up 10 bases and V 0 bases, and 7 bases lay outside the gene matches. This CDR3 contains 15 residues. Relapses following autologous stem cell transplantation were seen in all patients, with brentuximab vedotin exposure varying. Responses achieved at best were complete response, partial response or progressive disease. These data belong to a study of PD-1 blockade in classical Hodgkin lymphoma. The table came from immunoSEQ multiplex PCR; TCRdb's copy has only in-frame clones and leaves some out. The sample records about 13,000 clones, around nine tenths being singletons. The study, taken as a whole, reports: Significantly greater TCR diversity emerged by C4D1 in CD4+ cells but not CD8+ cells. Baseline diversity in complete responders resembled that of newly diagnosed patients. Patients excluded were those beginning nivolumab under 1 year after ASCT.

The source material was peripheral blood mononuclear cells (PBMCs), sampled at baseline. The chain links TRBV5-1 to TRBJ1-4, with 9 positions matching TRBD1. This sequence originates from a human donor with classical Hodgkin lymphoma. CDR3 residues: CASSLAGQGDSKLFF. The CDR3 bases are TGCGCCAGCAGCTTGGCGGGACAGGGAGATTCAAAACTGTTTTTT.